The sequence of this TCR beta chain was determined in a study of blood T cell repertoires in COVID-19. The protocol was immunoSEQ multiplex PCR, while the TCRdb copy is restricted to in-frame clones and leaves out a portion. In the table there are around 110,000 clones, just over 90% of which are singletons. The CDR3 runs 17 residues. Unmatched junction bases numbered 11, after V lost 6 bases and J lost 1 base. Germline V lookup: CDR1 SNHLY, CDR2 FYNNEI. This clonotype originated in a human donor with active COVID-19. The donor label of this sample is uncertain. The sequenced sample consisted of peripheral blood. This chain connects TRBV2 to TRBJ2-3; TRBD1 matches at 9 bases. The CDR3 spells CASSRIPGTGRTDTQYF. CDR3 coding DNA: TGTGCCAGCAGCCGAATACCCGGGACAGGGCGCACAGATACGCAGTATTTT.